This T cell receptor beta chain derives from a study of blood T cell repertoires in COVID-19. The overall study: Both acute and convalescent COVID-19 samples were obtained from the United States, Italy and Spain. Nucleic acid was either cDNA or gDNA, and it came from T cells, B-cell-depleted T cells, or PBMCs.

V lost 7 bases and J lost 0; bases outside the gene matches: 5. CDR3 length: 14 amino acids. Germline assignment: CDR1 SGHTA and CDR2 FQGNSA. Clones were sequenced by immunoSEQ multiplex PCR, and TCRdb holds only the in-frame ones, with some missing. Of around 130,000 clones in the sample, 82% are singletons; the top ten hold 9.5% to 13%. This receptor was obtained from a human donor in a cohort sampled during active COVID-19. This chain links TRBV7-2 with TRBJ1-2; 7 bases fit TRBD1. Sequenced material: peripheral blood. In DNA, the CDR3 is TGTGCCAGCACCCCGGGACAGACTAACTATGGCTACACCTTC. It specifies CASTPGQTNYGYTF. Combining the CDR3 with reference TRBV7-2 and TRBJ1-2 gives the whole variable domain GAGVSQSPSNKVTEKGKDVELRCDPISGHTALYWYRQSLGQGLEFLIYFQGNSAPDKSGLPSDRFSAERTGGSVSTLTIQRTQQEDSAVYLCASTPGQTNYGYTFGSGTRLTVV.